A single sample gave rise to the 27 T cell receptor beta chains below, sequenced in a study of identical twins. From the 5' RACE reads, TCRdb called clonotypes with MiXCR, one entry per CDR3 protein. The table records a few hundred thousand distinct CDR3 sequences, roughly an eighth of them present only once. The sample was also linked to a second study, of yellow fever vaccine responses in identical twins.

Sequences were obtained from CD8+ T cells sorted from blood. Source of these receptors: a woman aged 18-29 years in good health.

This clonotype was detected a few times. The chain links TRBV28 to TRBJ2-2; D not resolved. Trimming removed 4 bases from V and 0 bases from J, with 12 bases in between. Germline V lookup: CDR1 MDHEN, CDR2 SYDVKM. The length of the CDR3 is 16 residues. This CDR3 reads CASSSYTNANTGELFF. CDR3 bases: TGTGCCAGCAGTTCGTATACGAACGCGAACACCGGGGAGCTGTTTTTT.

This clonotype was detected only a few times. V and J are TRBV4-1 and TRBJ2-7; 11 positions agree with TRBD1. The ends lost 4 bases at V and 6 bases at J; junction bases unmatched: 2. This CDR3 region has 13 residues. Germline lookup yields CDR1 MGHRA and CDR2 YSYEKL. In DNA form, the CDR3 reads TGCGCCAGCAGCCTGGGACAGGGGGGCGAGCAGTACTTC. Translated: CASSLGQGGEQYF.

The sample holds many counts of this clonotype. This sequence joins TRBV10-3 and TRBJ1-4, with TRBD1 matching over 11 bases. Losses at the gene ends were 10 bases for V and 3 bases for J; bases not matched to a gene: 4. Per germline, CDR1 ENHRY and CDR2 SYGVKD. CDR3 length: 14 amino acids. This CDR3 reads CASGQGAANEKLFF. Here the CDR3 DNA reads TGTGCCAGCGGACAGGGGGCAGCTAATGAAAAACTGTTTTTT.

This clonotype was seen at least ten times. Here the CDR3 DNA reads TGCGCCAGCAGCCAAGTGGGGCAACGGTCGTACAATGAGCAGTTCTTC. Encoded protein: CASSQVGQRSYNEQFF. This sequence joins TRBV4-1 and TRBJ2-1, with D maybe TRBD1 (5 bases). The germline CDR1 and CDR2 sequences are MGHRA and YSYEKL. V was trimmed by 1 base and J by 4 bases, leaving 14 bases between them. The CDR3 totals 16 residues.

This clonotype was observed a handful of times. The chain recombines TRBV6-1 with TRBJ2-5; a weak D match, TRBD2 (6 bases). The V gene lost 5 bases and the J gene lost 4 bases, with 20 bases spanning the gap. Germline CDR1 and CDR2: MNHNS and SASEGT. This CDR3 is built from 16 residues. The CDR3 DNA follows: TGTGCCAGCAGTCCCGTTATTCCTAGCGAGGGAGAGACCCAGTACTTC. Translation gives CASSPVIPSEGETQYF.

This clonotype was detected only a few times. V gene TRBV11-1 combines with J gene TRBJ2-7; 10 nucleotides match TRBD2. V gave up 2 bases and J gave up 1 base; unmatched junction bases: 14. CDR1 and CDR2 (germline): SGHAT, FQDESV (reference sequence). The CDR3 covers 19 residues. CDR3 amino acids: CASSLYPRLASGSSYEQYF. The DNA of the CDR3 is TGTGCCAGCAGCTTATATCCCCGATTGGCTAGCGGGAGTTCCTACGAGCAGTACTTC.

This chain uses TRBV5-4 with TRBJ2-3; 9 nucleotides match TRBD2. Germline V gives CDR1 SGHNT, CDR2 YYREEE (reference sequence). The CDR3 length is 15 residues. J was trimmed by 6 bases and V by 6 bases; bases with no gene match: 11. The chain's CDR3 is CASKFGGGAGDTQYF. The CDR3 bases are TGTGCCAGCAAATTCGGCGGGGGGGCCGGGGATACGCAGTATTTT.

The chain joins TRBV7-9 to TRBJ2-1, with 9 bases identical to TRBD2. Germline V gene lookup returns CDR1 SEHNR and CDR2 FQNEAQ (reference sequence). The CDR3 runs 17 residues. J gave up 0 bases and V 5 bases, and 8 bases lay outside the gene matches. CDR3 sequence reads: CASSQTSGKSSYNEQFF. In DNA form, the CDR3 reads TGTGCCAGCAGCCAGACTAGCGGAAAGAGCTCCTACAATGAGCAGTTCTTC. The variable domain in full, completed from reference TRBV7-9 and TRBJ2-1, reads DTGVSQNPRHKITKRGQNVTFRCDPISEHNRLYWYRQTLGQGPEFLTYFQNEAQLEKSRLLSDRFSAERPKGSFSTLEIQRTEQGDSAMYLCASSQTSGKSSYNEQFFGPGTRLTVL.

This chain connects TRBV12-3 or TRBV12-4 to TRBJ2-7; TRBD2 agrees at 8 bases. The CDR3 is 14 residues long. V was clipped by 6 bases and J by 5 bases; unmatched bases: 9. CDR3: CASSLTRTSNEQYV. CDR3 in DNA: TGTGCCAGCAGCCTTACCCGGACTAGCAACGAGCAGTACGTC.

This clonotype was recorded a few times. The CDR3 sequence: CSAREGGSDYGYTF. In DNA, the CDR3 is TGCAGTGCTAGAGAAGGGGGGAGCGACTATGGCTACACCTTC. V and J are TRBV20-1 and TRBJ1-2, with D perhaps matching TRBD1 (6 bases). This CDR3 comprises 14 residues. Germline lookup yields CDR1 DFQATT and CDR2 SNEGSKA (reference sequence). V gave up 0 bases and J gave up 3 bases, with 11 bases separating them.

The V gene is TRBV2, the J gene TRBJ1-1; a weak D match, TRBD1 (5 bases). CDR3 size: 15 residues. V dropped 4 bases and J dropped 3 bases, with 15 bases sitting between them. The germline V gene encodes CDR1 SNHLY and CDR2 FYNNEI. The CDR3 here is CASSALGVLYTEAFF. The CDR3, as DNA: TGTGCCAGCAGTGCGCTGGGGGTGTTGTACACTGAAGCTTTCTTT.

This clonotype was seen more than once but under ten times. The CDR3 loop is CASSRGTEFSASYEQYV. In DNA form, the CDR3 reads TGTGCCAGCAGCCGGGGGACAGAATTCAGTGCGTCCTACGAGCAGTACGTC. The chain has TRBV4-2 and TRBJ2-7, with TRBD1 matching 7 bases. CDR1 LGHNA and CDR2 YNFKEQ come from the germline V gene. CDR3 length equals 17 residues. V trimming: 4 bases; J trimming: 1 base; junction bases outside the gene matches: 13.

There are many counts of this clonotype. The rearrangement links TRBV20-1 to TRBJ2-5; 15 positions agree with TRBD2. The CDR3 is 17 residues long. CDR1 and CDR2 (germline): DFQATT, SNEGSKA (reference sequence). The junction had 12 bases not matched to a gene; V was cut back by 6 bases and J by 4 bases. The chain's CDR3 is CSADGLAGGSTRETQYF. CDR3 in DNA: TGCAGTGCCGACGGACTAGCGGGAGGGTCCACAAGAGAGACCCAGTACTTC.

The rearrangement uses TRBV5-4 and TRBJ2-2, with 8 bases that match TRBD2. J gave up 6 bases and V 4 bases, and 8 bases lay outside the gene matches. CDR1 is SGHNT, CDR2 YYREEE, per germline (reference sequence). This CDR3 comprises 15 residues. DNA for the CDR3: TGTGCCAGCAGCGAGTCGGGAGGGTTGTCCGGGGAGCTGTTTTTT. This encodes CASSESGGLSGELFF.

This clonotype was detected a few times. V usage is TRBV7-3 and J usage is TRBJ2-1, with D possibly matching TRBD2 (6 bases). The CDR3 is made up of 14 amino acids. Germline V gene sequence: CDR1 SGHTA, CDR2 FQGTGA. Trimming removed 1 base at V and 8 bases at J, with 12 bases between. CDR3 loop: CASSLSTSLDEQFF. CDR3 DNA: TGTGCCAGCAGCTTAAGTACTAGCTTGGATGAGCAGTTCTTC.

This clonotype was seen many times. The genes are TRBV29-1 and TRBJ2-5; no definite D call. Trimming took off 4 bases at V and 0 bases at J, with 12 bases between the two ends. This CDR3 contains 14 residues. Germline lookup yields CDR1 SQVTM and CDR2 ANQGSEA. The CDR3 nucleotides read TGCAGCGTTGGTACACAGCAAAACCAAGAGACCCAGTACTTC. Translation: CSVGTQQNQETQYF.

The gene calls are TRBV5-6 and TRBJ2-1; TRBD2 matches at 9 bases. This CDR3 has 16 amino acids. Looked up from germline, CDR1 is SGHDT and CDR2 is YYEEEE. V lost 4 bases to trimming and J lost 0 bases; unmatched junction nucleotides: 5. CDR3 sequence reads: CASSEGLAHSYNEQFF. Written as DNA, the CDR3 is TGTGCCAGCAGCGAAGGACTAGCGCACTCCTACAATGAGCAGTTCTTC. Looking up the rest from reference TRBV5-6 and TRBJ2-1 gives the full variable domain: DAGVTQSPTHLIKTRGQQVTLRCSPKSGHDTVSWYQQALGQGPQFIFQYYEEEERQRGNFPDRFSGHQFPNYSSELNVNALLLGDSALYLCASSEGLAHSYNEQFFGPGTRLTVL.

The chain uses TRBV4-1 and TRBJ2-7; 9 nucleotides line up with TRBD1. The J segment lost 3 bases and the V segment lost 1 base, leaving 4 bases of the junction unmatched. The germline gives CDR1 MGHRA, CDR2 YSYEKL. The CDR3 extends over 15 amino acids. As DNA, the CDR3 is TGCGCCAGCAGCCAAGGGGACAGGGTGGACTACGAGCAGTACTTC. As protein: CASSQGDRVDYEQYF.

This clonotype was counted between two and nine times. The CDR3 sequence is CASSLTDRVIFRRNTEAFF. CDR3 coding DNA: TGCGCCAGCAGCTTAACCGACAGGGTTATTTTCAGAAGGAACACTGAAGCTTTCTTT. The gene calls are TRBV5-1 and TRBJ1-1, with TRBD1 identical over 7 bases. This CDR3 is built from 19 residues. CDR1 is SGHRS and CDR2 is YFSETQ in the germline V gene. J lost 1 base, V lost 2 bases, and 17 bases had no gene match.

The table lists this clonotype with a few counts. Mismatch with germline at one junction end may stem from a read error. The chain recombines TRBV2 with TRBJ2-3, with D tentatively TRBD1 (6 bases). The CDR3 length is 19 residues. Germline CDR1 and CDR2: SNHLY and FYNNEI. This CDR3 reads CASSEEQKTGRFYTDTQYF. Written as DNA, the CDR3 is TGTGCCAGCAGCGAAGAACAAAAGACAGGACGCTTCTACACAGATACGCAGTATTTT.

This clonotype has ten or more counts. This chain joins TRBV27 and TRBJ2-2, with 11 positions matching TRBD1. The germline V gene encodes CDR1 MNHEY and CDR2 SMNVEV (reference sequence). Trimming removed 5 bases from V and 4 bases from J; junction bases left unmatched: 6. This CDR3 is 16 amino acids long. DNA of the CDR3: TGTGCCAGCAGTCCCGGCGGGACAGGGGGCACCGGGGAGCTGTTTTTT. Translation: CASSPGGTGGTGELFF.

The rearrangement joins TRBV10-3 to TRBJ1-2; perhaps TRBD1 as D (5 bases). The CDR3 loop spans 14 amino acids. Germline V gene data show CDR1 as ENHRY and CDR2 as SYGVKD. V lost 0 bases, J lost 6 bases, and 11 bases lay in between. CDR3 sequence reads: CAISESVQGDGYTF. DNA of the CDR3: TGTGCCATCAGTGAGTCGGTCCAGGGAGATGGCTACACCTTC.

The chain is built from TRBV10-2 and TRBJ2-7, with 10 bases fitting TRBD2. This CDR3 comprises 15 residues. Germline V CDR1 and CDR2: WSHSY, SAAADI. J gave up 5 bases and V 3 bases, and 7 bases lay outside the gene matches. The DNA for the CDR3 is TGCGCCAGCAGTGACCCTAGCGGGAGCGTGAACGAGCAGTACTTC. Its translation: CASSDPSGSVNEQYF.

This clonotype turned up a few times. The V and J genes are TRBV12-3 or TRBV12-4 and TRBJ1-1; no clear D gene. This CDR3 comprises 13 residues. The V and J ends lost 1 base and 1 base respectively, with 4 bases between them. CDR3 region: CASSLVRNTEAFF. The CDR3 coding sequence is TGTGCCAGCAGTTTAGTACGGAACACTGAAGCTTTCTTT.

This sequence joins TRBV15 and TRBJ2-2; D is unresolved. The germline V and J ends were trimmed by 0 bases and 6 bases, with 8 bases remaining between them. Germline-derived CDR1 and CDR2 are LNHNV and YYDKDF (reference sequence). The CDR3 has 14 amino acids. The CDR3 region is CATSRDPSPGELFF. The CDR3 bases are TGTGCCACCAGCAGAGATCCTAGTCCCGGGGAGCTGTTTTTT.

This clonotype was observed a handful of times. The chain couples TRBV10-2 to TRBJ1-2; no clear D. V was shortened by 0 bases and J by 3 bases, with 5 bases between the two germline ends. CDR3 size: 13 residues. Germline loops: CDR1 WSHSY, CDR2 SAAADI. As DNA, the CDR3 is TGCGCCAGCAGTGAGTCTCAGGACTATGGCTACACCTTC. Translating it yields CASSESQDYGYTF.

This clonotype was counted at least ten times. This chain connects TRBV20-1 to TRBJ1-6, with D possibly TRBD1 on 6 matching bases. CDR3 length: 14 residues. V shed 4 bases and J shed 5 bases, with 12 bases lying between them. Germline CDR1 DFQATT, CDR2 SNEGSKA (reference sequence). This chain's CDR3 is CSATGPGDNSPLHF. The DNA of the CDR3 is TGCAGTGCTACGGGACCAGGGGATAATTCACCCCTCCACTTT.